These 19 T cell receptor beta chains originate from one sample sequenced in a study of T cell repertoires in cytomegalovirus infection (dated by TCRdb to the late 2010s). The sequencing machine was an Illumina HiSeq 1500. TCRdb reran the public reads through fastp at Q25 and MiXCR, keeping productive beta chains. Duplicate CDR3 protein sequences are folded into a single record with the most common DNA and genes. Recorded for this sample are roughly 500,000 distinct CDR3 sequences; about 10% of them occurred a single time. The ten largest clones capture approximately 10% of the sample. Sequenced: PBMCs. The receptor source for this set is a human donor in good health (CMV status not recorded). Some clones in this sample may be carry-over from other donors' samples.

This clonotype was seen ten or more times. The chain employs TRBV7-6 and TRBJ2-1, with 10 bases that match TRBD2. The CDR3 loop spans 17 amino acids. Looked up from germline, CDR1 is SGHVS and CDR2 is FNYEAQ. Trimming took 2 bases from V and 3 from J; bases not matched to a gene: 7. The CDR3 here is CASSLRALAGDYNEQFF. The CDR3 nucleotides are TGTGCCAGCAGCTTACGGGCCCTAGCGGGAGACTACAATGAGCAGTTCTTC. Drawing the rest from reference TRBV7-6 and TRBJ2-1, the complete variable domain is GAGVSQSPRYKVTKRGQDVALRCDPISGHVSLYWYRQALGQGPEFLTYFNYEAQQDKSGLPNDRFSAERPEGSISTLTIQRTEQRDSAMYRCASSLRALAGDYNEQFFGPGTRLTVL.

This clonotype was counted many times. This CDR3 is CASSLKGEVIDTQYF. CDR3 nucleotide sequence: TGTGCCAGCAGCCTTAAGGGGGAGGTGATAGATACGCAGTATTTT. The chain employs TRBV7-3 and TRBJ2-3; D tentatively reads TRBD1 or TRBD2 (6 bases each). This CDR3 has 15 amino acids. CDR1 and CDR2 (germline): SGHTA, FQGTGA. Trimming stripped 5 bases from V and 5 bases from J, with 17 bases between.

Many counts were recorded for this clonotype. V usage is TRBV7-8 and J usage is TRBJ1-5; 11 nucleotides match TRBD1. J gave up 5 bases and V 5 bases, and 5 bases lay outside the gene matches. Looked up from germline, CDR1 is SGHVS and CDR2 is FQNEAQ. This CDR3 comprises 15 residues. The CDR3 sequence is CASSRTGGAYQPQHF. In nucleotides, the CDR3 is TGTGCCAGCAGCCGGACAGGGGGCGCTTATCAGCCCCAGCATTTT.

This clonotype came up many times. The CDR3 DNA is TGTGCCAGCAGCTTAGGGAAGCGGGGCAAACAATCGGGCCAAGAGACCCAGTACTTC. It encodes CASSLGKRGKQSGQETQYF. The chain joins TRBV11-2 to TRBJ2-5; the match to TRBD2 covers 7 bases. V was pared by 1 base and J by 1 base, with 15 bases of the junction left unmatched. Germline CDR1 reads SGHAT; CDR2 reads FQNNGV. The CDR3 is made up of 19 amino acids. Full variable domain (missing parts from reference TRBV11-2 and TRBJ2-5): EAGVAQSPRYKIIEKRQSVAFWCNPISGHATLYWYQQILGQGPKLLIQFQNNGVVDDSQLPKDRFSAERLKGVDSTLKIQPAKLEDSAVYLCASSLGKRGKQSGQETQYFGPGTRLLVL.

This chain links TRBV24-1 with TRBJ2-5; weak D call: TRBD1 (6 bases). The CDR3 spans 14 residues. CDR1 is KGHDR and CDR2 is SFDVKD in the germline V gene. Trimming pared 10 bases from V and 1 base from J, leaving 15 bases between. The CDR3 spells CATSTPDSQETQYF. The CDR3 region has the DNA TGTGCCACGTCTACCCCGGACAGCCAAGAGACCCAGTACTTC.

This clonotype was seen a handful of times. CDR3 DNA: TGTGCCAGCAGCTTAAATGCAGGGGTCTACGAGCAGTACTTC. This codes for CASSLNAGVYEQYF. This chain joins TRBV11-2 and TRBJ2-7; possible D gene TRBD1, 6 bases. Germline values: CDR1 SGHAT, CDR2 FQNNGV. V lost 2 bases, J lost 3 bases, and 11 bases lay in between. The CDR3 totals 14 residues.

The chain links TRBV5-4 to TRBJ2-7; no clear D. CDR3 length: 13 residues. Trimming stripped 4 bases from V and 7 bases from J, with 15 bases between. Germline CDR1 is SGHNT and CDR2 is YYREEE (reference sequence). CDR3 DNA: TGTGCCAGCAGCATAGACACGGTTGGAGAGCAGTACTTC. This codes for CASSIDTVGEQYF.

This clonotype occurred many times. The chain employs TRBV6-1 and TRBJ2-7; D gene unclear. Germline CDR1 is MNHNS and CDR2 is SASEGT. Trimming removed 8 bases from V and 0 bases from J, with 11 bases in between. The CDR3 totals 13 residues. Here the CDR3 reads CASGQRNSYEQYF. The CDR3 DNA is TGTGCCAGCGGGCAGCGAAACTCCTACGAGCAGTACTTC.

Of note for this clonotype: Since no conserved phenylalanine or tryptophan closes the CDR3, a read error is the likely cause. V gene TRBV5-3 combines with J gene TRBJ2-1, with TRBD2 as a possible D gene (5 bases). TRBV5-3 is sorted into the ORF group, with uncertain function. Trimming pared 8 bases from V and 0 bases from J, leaving 18 bases between. The CDR3 is made up of 16 amino acids. The CDR3, as DNA: TGTGCCAGCAGCCTCACCCACGGGGTCTCCTACAATGAGCAGTTCTCC. Its translation is CASSLTHGVSYNEQFS.

This sequence joins TRBV5-1 and TRBJ2-2, with TRBD2 matching 8 bases. Germline V gene data show CDR1 as SGHRS and CDR2 as YFSETQ. The J segment lost 5 bases and the V segment lost 0 bases, leaving 9 bases of the junction unmatched. CDR3 length: 17 amino acids. CDR3 sequence (DNA): TGCGCCAGCAGCTTGGTCGGCGCGGGGGGTTTAACCGGGGAGCTGTTTTTT. Amino acid sequence: CASSLVGAGGLTGELFF.

In its sample, this clonotype was seen many times. The chain joins TRBV12-3 or TRBV12-4 to TRBJ1-2; TRBD1 aligns across 7 bases. V lost 8 bases to trimming and J lost 3 bases; unmatched junction nucleotides: 3. CDR3 length equals 12 residues. The DNA for the CDR3 is TGTGCCAGCTTCGACAGGGACTATGGCTACACCTTC. This sequence encodes CASFDRDYGYTF.

This clonotype was observed many times. This chain connects TRBV6-1 to TRBJ2-1; possibly TRBD1 for D (6 bases). The CDR3 contains 15 residues. V was trimmed by 1 base and J by 7 bases, leaving 14 bases between them. Per germline, CDR1 MNHNS and CDR2 SASEGT. CDR3 in DNA: TGTGCCAGCAGTGAAGGTCAGGGGTTTGGGAATGAGCAGTTCTTC. Amino acids: CASSEGQGFGNEQFF.

This clonotype was observed at least ten times. The genes are TRBV28 and TRBJ1-5, with 7 bases identical to TRBD1. This CDR3 region has 15 residues. Germline-derived CDR1 and CDR2 are MDHEN and SYDVKM. V dropped 5 bases and J dropped 5; count of bases not matched to a gene: 9. This CDR3 reads CASSPETGFDQPQHF. In DNA, the CDR3 is TGTGCCAGCAGTCCCGAGACAGGGTTTGATCAGCCCCAGCATTTT.

Ten or more counts support this clonotype. The rearrangement joins TRBV7-9 to TRBJ2-5; D is ambiguous. Trimming removed 5 bases from V and 5 bases from J, with 18 bases in between. Germline V gene lookup returns CDR1 SEHNR and CDR2 FQNEAQ (reference sequence). This CDR3 is built from 15 residues. In DNA form, the CDR3 reads TGTGCCAGCAGCCCGAATTGGCCCCTCGCCGAGACCCAGTACTTC. Encoded protein: CASSPNWPLAETQYF.

Only a few counts were recorded for this clonotype. The chain couples TRBV4-3 to TRBJ2-2; TRBD1 aligns across 8 bases. The germline CDR1 and CDR2 sequences are LGHNA and YSLEER. This CDR3 has 15 residues. V lost 5 bases and J lost 7; bases outside the gene matches: 9. The CDR3 spells CASSGGRGQVGELFF. Here the CDR3 DNA reads TGCGCCAGCAGCGGAGGCAGGGGGCAAGTCGGGGAGCTGTTTTTT.

This clonotype has a count of ten or more. This chain connects TRBV6-1 to TRBJ2-2; the match to TRBD1 covers 8 bases. CDR3 length: 15 residues. V trimming: 6 bases; J trimming: 2 bases; junction bases outside the gene matches: 5. The germline V gene has CDR1 MNHNS and CDR2 SASEGT. The CDR3 DNA reads as TGTGCCAGCAGGCGGACAGGGTACAACACCGGGGAGCTGTTTTTT. This gives the protein CASRRTGYNTGELFF.

This clonotype was picked up many times. The rearrangement uses TRBV10-3 and TRBJ2-1, with TRBD2 identical over 10 bases. The CDR3 is made up of 14 amino acids. Germline V lookup: CDR1 ENHRY, CDR2 SYGVKD. The junction had 7 bases not matched to a gene; V was cut back by 10 bases and J by 4 bases. This chain's CDR3 is CATGLAGAYNEQFF. The CDR3 DNA follows: TGTGCCACTGGGCTAGCGGGGGCTTACAATGAGCAGTTCTTC.

This clonotype has at least ten counts. The chain combines TRBV12-3 or TRBV12-4 with TRBJ2-7; 7 nucleotides align to TRBD1. The CDR3 is 13 residues long. Trimming cost V 5 bases and J 6 bases; bases outside gene matches: 7. This CDR3 is CASSEGQRGEQYF. In nucleotides, the CDR3 is TGTGCCAGCAGTGAGGGACAGAGAGGCGAGCAGTACTTC.

This clonotype was counted at least ten times. This chain uses TRBV6-1 with TRBJ2-1, with 12 bases matching TRBD2. V gave up 5 bases and J gave up 5 bases; unmatched junction bases: 1. The CDR3 extends over 14 amino acids. Germline CDR1 is MNHNS and CDR2 is SASEGT. The CDR3: CASSTSGRHNEQFF. The CDR3 DNA follows: TGTGCCAGCAGTACTAGCGGGAGGCACAATGAGCAGTTCTTC.